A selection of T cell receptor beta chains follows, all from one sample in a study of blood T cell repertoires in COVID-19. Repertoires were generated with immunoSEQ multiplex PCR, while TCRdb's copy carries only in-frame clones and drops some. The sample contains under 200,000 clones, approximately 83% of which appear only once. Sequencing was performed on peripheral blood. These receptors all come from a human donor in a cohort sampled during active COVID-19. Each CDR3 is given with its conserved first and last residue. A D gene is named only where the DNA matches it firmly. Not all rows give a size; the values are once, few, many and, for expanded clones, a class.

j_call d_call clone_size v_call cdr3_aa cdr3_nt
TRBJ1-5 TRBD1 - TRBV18 CASSPKTGGGQPQHF TGTGCCAGCTCACCAAAGACAGGGGGCGGTCAGCCCCAGCATTTT
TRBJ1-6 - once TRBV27 CASSLSASSPLHF TGTGCCAGCAGTTTATCAGCGAGCTCACCCCTCCACTTT
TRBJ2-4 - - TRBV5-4 CASSLGRGSKNIQYF TGTGCCAGCAGCTTGGGAAGGGGGTCCAAAAACATTCAGTACTTC
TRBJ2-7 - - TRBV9 CASSVGADSYEQYF TGTGCCAGCAGCGTGGGAGCGGACTCCTACGAGCAGTACTTC
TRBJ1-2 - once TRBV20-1 CSAGGNYGYTF TGCAGTGCGGGGGGGAACTATGGCTACACCTTC
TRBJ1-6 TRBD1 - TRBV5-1 CASSRQGLDNSPLHF TGCGCCAGCAGCCGACAGGGTCTGGATAATTCACCCCTCCACTTT
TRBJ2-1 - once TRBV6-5 CATHATYNEQFF TGTGCCACCCACGCGACCTACAATGAGCAGTTCTTC
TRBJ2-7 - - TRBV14 CASSQVYGKQYF TGTGCCAGCAGCCAAGTGTACGGGAAGCAGTACTTC
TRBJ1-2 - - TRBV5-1 CASSLTSYGYTF TGCGCCAGCAGCTTGACAAGCTATGGCTACACCTTC
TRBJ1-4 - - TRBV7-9 CASSLRRGNEKLFF TGTGCCAGCAGCTTAAGACGGGGAAATGAAAAACTGTTTTTT
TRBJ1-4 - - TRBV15 CATSKSVQGHNEKLFF TGTGCCACCAGCAAGTCCGTACAGGGCCATAATGAAAAACTGTTTTTT
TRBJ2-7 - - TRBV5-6 CASSLLSYEQYF TGTGCCAGCAGCCTCCTCTCCTACGAGCAGTACTTC
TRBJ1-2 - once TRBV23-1 CASSRAAGGYTF TGCGCCAGCAGTCGGGCAGCCGGTGGCTACACCTTC
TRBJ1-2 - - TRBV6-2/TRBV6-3 CASSSNPVGGLYGYTF TGTGCCAGCAGTTCAAACCCCGTCGGGGGGCTCTATGGCTACACCTTC
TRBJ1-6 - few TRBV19 CASSASEGLLIHF TGTGCCAGTAGTGCTTCCGAGGGCCTCCTCATCCACTTT
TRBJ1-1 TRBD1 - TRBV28 CASSIPGTGGENTEAFF TGTGCCAGCAGTATACCCGGGACAGGGGGTGAGAACACTGAAGCTTTCTTT
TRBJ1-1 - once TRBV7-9 CASSFRDTNTEAFF TGTGCCAGCAGCTTCCGGGACACGAACACTGAAGCTTTCTTT
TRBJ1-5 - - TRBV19 CASRVDGGASNQPQHF TGTGCCAGTAGGGTCGATGGAGGGGCCAGCAATCAGCCCCAGCATTTT
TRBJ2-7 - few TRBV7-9 CASSHFGHRYEQYF TGTGCCAGCAGCCATTTCGGTCATCGATACGAGCAGTACTTC
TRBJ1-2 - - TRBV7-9 CASSLAAGVNYGYTF TGTGCCAGCAGCTTAGCGGCAGGGGTTAACTATGGCTACACCTTC
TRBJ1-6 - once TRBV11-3 CASARGSSYNSPLHF TGTGCCAGCGCTAGGGGTAGCTCCTATAATTCACCCCTCCACTTT
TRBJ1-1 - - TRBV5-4 CASGPGGTEAFF TGTGCCAGCGGACCGGGGGGCACTGAAGCTTTCTTT
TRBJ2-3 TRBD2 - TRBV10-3 CAISERIAGDTDTQYF TGTGCCATCAGTGAAAGAATAGCGGGAGATACAGATACGCAGTATTTT
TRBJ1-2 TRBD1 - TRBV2 CASIRGQGDGYTF TGTGCCAGCATTAGAGGACAGGGCGATGGCTACACCTTC
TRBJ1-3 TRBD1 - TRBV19 CASSPPGQGAGNTIYF TGTGCCAGTAGCCCCCCGGGACAGGGGGCTGGAAACACCATATATTTT
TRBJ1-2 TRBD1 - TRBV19 CASSLEGAGGYTF TGTGCCAGTAGTCTTGAGGGGGCAGGTGGCTACACCTTC
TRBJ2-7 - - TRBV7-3 CASSLGSGEGLYEQYF TGTGCCAGCAGCTTAGGGTCGGGAGAGGGGCTCTACGAGCAGTACTTC